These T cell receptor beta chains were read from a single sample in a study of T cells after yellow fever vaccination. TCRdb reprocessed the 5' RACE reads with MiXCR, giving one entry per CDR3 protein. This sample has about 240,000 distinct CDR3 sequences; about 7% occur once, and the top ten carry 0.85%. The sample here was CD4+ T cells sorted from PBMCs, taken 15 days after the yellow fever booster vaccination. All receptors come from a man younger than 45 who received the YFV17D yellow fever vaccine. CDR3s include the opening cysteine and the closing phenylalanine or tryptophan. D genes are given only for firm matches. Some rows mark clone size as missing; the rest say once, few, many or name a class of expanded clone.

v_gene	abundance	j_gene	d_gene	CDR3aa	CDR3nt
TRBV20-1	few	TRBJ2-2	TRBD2	CSASRGGGSETGELFF	TGCAGTGCTTCCCGAGGCGGCGGGAGTGAAACCGGGGAGCTGTTTTTT
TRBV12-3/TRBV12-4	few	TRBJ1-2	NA	CASSPTHISSNYGYTF	TGTGCCAGCAGCCCTACCCACATAAGCTCTAACTATGGCTACACCTTC
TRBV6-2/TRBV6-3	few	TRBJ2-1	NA	CASNGGRDSYNEQFF	TGTGCCAGCAACGGTGGCAGGGACTCCTACAATGAGCAGTTCTTC
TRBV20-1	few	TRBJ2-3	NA	CSARVSIAPADTQYF	TGCAGTGCTAGGGTCTCAATAGCTCCGGCAGATACGCAGTATTTT
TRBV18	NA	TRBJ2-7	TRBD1	CASSTFAVDRGEQYF	TGTGCCAGCTCAACGTTTGCGGTGGACAGGGGCGAGCAGTACTTC
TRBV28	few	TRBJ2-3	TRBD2	CASGLAGKTQYF	TGTGCCAGCGGACTAGCGGGGAAAACGCAGTATTTT
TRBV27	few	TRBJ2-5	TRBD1	CASSLPGQIETQYF	TGTGCCAGCAGTTTACCGGGACAGATCGAGACCCAGTACTTC
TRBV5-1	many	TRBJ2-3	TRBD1	CASSAGQGTDTQYF	TGCGCCAGCAGCGCGGGACAGGGCACAGATACGCAGTATTTT
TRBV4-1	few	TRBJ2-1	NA	CASSQVGRGRVDEQFF	TGCGCCAGCAGCCAAGTCGGCAGGGGAAGAGTCGATGAGCAGTTCTTC
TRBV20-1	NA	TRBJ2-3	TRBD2	CSASGASGDTDTQYF	TGCAGTGCTAGTGGCGCTAGCGGGGACACAGATACGCAGTATTTT
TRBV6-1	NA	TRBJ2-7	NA	CASTNLKSYEQYF	TGTGCCAGCACAAACCTGAAGTCCTACGAGCAGTACTTC
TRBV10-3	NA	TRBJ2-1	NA	CAISESYNEQFF	TGTGCCATCAGTGAGTCGTACAATGAGCAGTTCTTC
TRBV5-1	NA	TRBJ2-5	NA	CASSTPGSSQETQYF	TGCGCCAGCAGCACGCCGGGTTCCTCACAAGAGACCCAGTACTTC
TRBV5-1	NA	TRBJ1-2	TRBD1	CASSRDREVYGYTF	TGCGCCAGCAGCAGGGACAGGGAGGTCTATGGCTACACCTTC
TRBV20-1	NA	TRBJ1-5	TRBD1	CSASPGTGFNQPQHF	TGCAGTGCCTCACCCGGGACAGGGTTCAATCAGCCCCAGCATTTT
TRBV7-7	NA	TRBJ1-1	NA	CASSEMMNTEAFF	TGTGCTAGCAGCGAAATGATGAACACTGAAGCTTTCTTT
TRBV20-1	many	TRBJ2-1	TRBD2	CSARVPAGGHNEQFF	TGCAGTGCTAGAGTACCAGCGGGAGGGCACAATGAGCAGTTCTTC
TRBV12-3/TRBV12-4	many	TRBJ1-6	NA	CASSLAEGLSYNSPLHF	TGTGCCAGCAGTTTAGCCGAGGGGCTCTCCTATAATTCACCCCTCCACTTT
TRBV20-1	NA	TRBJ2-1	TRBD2	CSARVVYSGRDEQFF	TGCAGTGCTAGAGTGGTATATAGCGGGAGGGATGAGCAGTTCTTC
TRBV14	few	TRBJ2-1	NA	CASSHFGRPDEQFF	TGTGCCAGCAGCCATTTTGGAAGGCCGGATGAGCAGTTCTTC
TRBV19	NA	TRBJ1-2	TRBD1	CASSTIDRGSGYTF	TGTGCCAGTAGTACCATCGACAGGGGCAGTGGCTACACCTTC
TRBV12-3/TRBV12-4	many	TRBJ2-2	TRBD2	CASWGGANTGELFF	TGTGCCAGCTGGGGGGGGGCGAACACCGGGGAGCTGTTTTTT
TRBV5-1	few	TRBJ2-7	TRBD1	CASNSGQGLYEQYF	TGCGCCAGCAACTCGGGACAGGGGCTCTACGAGCAGTACTTC